Listed here are 27 T cell receptor beta chains from one sample, sequenced in a study of monozygotic twins with inflammatory bowel disease. TCRdb processed the 5' RACE reads again and assigns one entry to each CDR3 protein, with no DNA. This sample's table reports over 150,000 distinct CDR3 sequences. The sequencing input was blood. These receptors came from a human donor with ulcerative colitis or Crohn's disease, or a healthy co-twin of an affected twin (not recorded which).

The chain couples TRBV28 to TRBJ1-1; TCRdb's assignment of TRBD1 cannot be checked, as there is no DNA. This CDR3 has 14 amino acids. Germline V gene sequence: CDR1 MDHEN, CDR2 SYDVKM. CDR3 region: CASSGTGMNTEAFF.

This chain connects TRBV5-1 to TRBJ2-5; TCRdb calls TRBD1, which cannot be checked without DNA. The CDR3 runs 14 residues. Per the germline V gene, CDR1 is SGHRS and CDR2 is YFSETQ. CDR3 protein: CASSEGQIVGTQYF.

The chain combines TRBV5-1 with TRBJ2-6. The germline V gene encodes CDR1 SGHRS and CDR2 YFSETQ. This CDR3 region has 13 residues. The CDR3 here is CASSLVGANVLTF.

The V gene is TRBV7-9, the J gene TRBJ2-3. Germline CDR1 SEHNR, CDR2 FQNEAQ (reference sequence). The CDR3 length is 12 residues. CDR3 protein: CASSLLGDTQYF. Full variable domain (rest looked up from reference TRBV7-9 and TRBJ2-3): DTGVSQNPRHKITKRGQNVTFRCDPISEHNRLYWYRQTLGQGPEFLTYFQNEAQLEKSRLLSDRFSAERPKGSFSTLEIQRTEQGDSAMYLCASSLLGDTQYFGPGTRLTVL.

The genes are TRBV7-8 and TRBJ1-5. CDR1 is SGHVS and CDR2 is FQNEAQ in the germline V gene. The length of the CDR3 is 19 residues. The CDR3: CASSLARGNEKGGNQPQHF.

This sequence joins TRBV28 and TRBJ2-5; the D call from TCRdb, TRBD1, cannot be confirmed without DNA. Germline loops: CDR1 MDHEN, CDR2 SYDVKM. CDR3 length: 14 residues. The CDR3: CASRSWDRGETQYF.

V and J are TRBV20-1 and TRBJ2-5; TCRdb's D call, TRBD1, is unchecked because there is no DNA. This CDR3 is built from 15 residues. Germline CDR1 reads DFQATT; CDR2 reads SNEGSKA (reference sequence). CDR3 in amino acids: CSARVGAGADETQYF.

J is TRBJ2-7 and V is TRBV20-1; the TCRdb call, TRBD2, lacks DNA for checking. This CDR3 comprises 15 residues. Germline CDR1 and CDR2: DFQATT and SNEGSKA (reference sequence). The CDR3 region is CSARDSSGTSDEQYF.

This chain joins TRBV18 and TRBJ2-3. Germline V gives CDR1 KGHSH, CDR2 LQKENI. This CDR3 comprises 15 residues. The CDR3 loop reads CASSPPTASTDTQYF.

The chain uses TRBV6-1 and TRBJ2-1. The CDR3 sequence is 14 residues long. Germline V gene sequence: CDR1 MNHNS, CDR2 SASEGT. The CDR3 sequence: CASSGMGSDNEQFF.

This chain links TRBV20-1 with TRBJ1-1; TCRdb outputs TRBD1, but without DNA this stays unchecked. This CDR3 is 15 amino acids long. The germline V gene encodes CDR1 DFQATT and CDR2 SNEGSKA (reference sequence). The CDR3 sequence: CSASPPGTANTEAFF.

The chain employs TRBV7-9 and TRBJ1-2; the D gene TCRdb calls, TRBD1, cannot be checked with no DNA. CDR3 size: 16 residues. Germline V gene sequence: CDR1 SEHNR, CDR2 FQNEAQ (reference sequence). The CDR3 region is CASSPNLNRVGYGYTF.

The chain's CDR3 is CASSSEPSGNTIYF. The rearrangement links TRBV6-5 to TRBJ1-3. This CDR3 comprises 14 residues. CDR1 and CDR2 (germline): MNHEY, SVGAGI.

J is TRBJ1-2 and V is TRBV7-3; TCRdb gives TRBD1 as the D gene, but with no DNA this cannot be confirmed. CDR3 size: 14 residues. In germline, CDR1 is SGHTA, CDR2 FQGTGA. CDR3 amino acids: CASSPTQGAWGYTF.

The rearrangement joins TRBV4-1 to TRBJ2-3; TCRdb's D call, TRBD1, is unchecked because there is no DNA. This CDR3 comprises 13 residues. Germline CDR1 MGHRA, CDR2 YSYEKL. The CDR3 loop reads CASSPPGTTARNF.

The CDR3 here is CASSSARGEQFF. The V gene is TRBV5-5, the J gene TRBJ2-1; the TCRdb call, TRBD2, lacks DNA for checking. The CDR3 is 12 residues long. Germline V gene data show CDR1 as SGHKS and CDR2 as YYEKEE (reference sequence).

The chain combines TRBV21-1 with TRBJ1-2; TCRdb's D call of TRBD1 is untestable without DNA. TRBV21-1 corresponds to a pseudogene. The CDR3 sequence is 17 residues long. This CDR3 reads CASSKVKPDRACYGYTF.

The chain has TRBV2 and TRBJ2-5; the D call of TRBD2 rests on TCRdb alone, since no DNA is present to check it. Germline V lookup: CDR1 SNHLY, CDR2 FYNNEI. The CDR3 consists of 14 residues. CDR3 sequence: CASSEGLAGETQYF.

This chain uses TRBV7-2 with TRBJ2-3; TCRdb returns TRBD1, unconfirmable since there is no DNA. In germline, CDR1 is SGHTA, CDR2 FQGNSA. CDR3 length: 13 amino acids. CDR3 sequence reads: CASSLEGVDTQYF. The full variable domain, completed using reference TRBV7-2 and TRBJ2-3, is GAGVSQSPSNKVTEKGKDVELRCDPISGHTALYWYRQSLGQGLEFLIYFQGNSAPDKSGLPSDRFSAERTGGSVSTLTIQRTQQEDSAVYLCASSLEGVDTQYFGPGTRLTVL.

V usage is TRBV29-1 and J usage is TRBJ1-4; TCRdb's D call of TRBD1 is untestable without DNA. Germline lookup yields CDR1 SQVTM and CDR2 ANQGSEA. The CDR3 extends over 13 amino acids. CDR3 in amino acids: CSGQGQGREKLFF.

This chain connects TRBV12-3 or TRBV12-4 to TRBJ2-2; TCRdb's D call of TRBD1 is untestable without DNA. This CDR3 region has 18 residues. The CDR3 is CASRLASMGTVNTGELFF.

V and J are TRBV3-1 and TRBJ1-2; TCRdb reports TRBD1, a call that lacks DNA to check it against. CDR3 size: 15 residues. Germline V CDR1 and CDR2: LGHDT, YNNKEL (reference sequence). The CDR3 sequence is CASSRAYQGRRGYTF.

The chain couples TRBV15 to TRBJ1-1; the TCRdb call, TRBD1, lacks DNA for checking. CDR1 is LNHNV, CDR2 YYDKDF, per germline (reference sequence). CDR3 length equals 14 residues. CDR3 sequence: CATSRDTGGTEAFF.

The genes are TRBV7-2 and TRBJ1-1; with no DNA, the TCRdb D assignment of TRBD1 cannot be verified. CDR3 length: 13 amino acids. CDR1 and CDR2 (germline): SGHTA, FQGNSA. The CDR3 sequence is CASSSLTGGGALF.

CDR3 in amino acids: CSACLGAVYNEQFF. The chain carries TRBV20-1 and TRBJ2-1; the TCRdb D gene call, TRBD1, has no DNA to confirm it. This CDR3 is 14 amino acids long. Germline CDR1 reads DFQATT; CDR2 reads SNEGSKA (reference sequence).

V usage is TRBV4-3 and J usage is TRBJ1-1; TCRdb names TRBD1, which stays unverified in the absence of DNA. Per the germline V gene, CDR1 is LGHNA and CDR2 is YSLEER. The CDR3 spans 17 residues. CDR3 sequence: CASSQDSIRQMNTEAFF.

The gene calls are TRBV9 and TRBJ1-2. Germline V gives CDR1 SGDLS, CDR2 YYNGEE. The CDR3 is made up of 14 amino acids. CDR3 protein: CASSVAHEWRDYTF.